Reported below is one T cell receptor (beta chain). Its antigen is not identified. The authors made TCR cDNA by 5'RACE template switching, adding a universal primer site and UMIs. TCRdb itself ran the 5' RACE reads through MiXCR, one entry per CDR3 protein. Altogether approximately 150,000 distinct CDR3 sequences are present, about 6.2% being singletons, with the ten largest covering approximately 3%. This specimen belongs to a study of T cells after yellow fever vaccination. Turning to the study itself: SMART-Seq v4 Ultra Low Input prepared libraries from low-cell fractions. Study results and limitations: Contaminants from the bulk population, in the form of abundant clonotypes, could be found in FACS-sorted repertoires. Although the secondary response was weaker, it peaked faster, at day 5 versus 15.

This clonotype was obtained from a man between 18 and 29 years old who received the YFV17D yellow fever vaccine. The sample was CD4+ T cells sorted from PBMCs, taken on the day of the first yellow fever vaccination.

The CDR3 region has the DNA TGCAGTGCCCAATCCGGGGCAGGGGGGATCTGGGACATTCAGTACTTC. It is translated as CSAQSGAGGIWDIQYF. The J gene is TRBJ2-4, the V gene TRBV20-1; a weak D match, TRBD1 (7 bases). The CDR3 totals 16 residues. Between the trimmed V and J ends, which lost 6 bases and 8 bases, there was a span of 26 bases. Germline V gene lookup returns CDR1 DFQATT and CDR2 SNEGSKA (reference sequence).